Following are 19 T cell receptor beta chains from one sample sequenced in a study of beta chain features in type 1 diabetes. Study results and caveats: Significant though moderate, a shortening of TCRB CDR3s appeared in all four CD4+ subsets of Type 1 diabetes patients.

Their specific antigens are unknown. Sequencing targeted expressed TCRB transcripts, as all isolated RNA had been reverse transcribed. Sequenced by immunoSEQ multiplex PCR; TCRdb stores in-frame clones only, minus some. The data contain approximately 70,000 clones, almost 50% of them seen just once; the ten biggest clones take up 0.7%. Sequencing was done on a sample of central memory CD4+ T cells from blood. The source is a man aged 30 to 45 with type 1 diabetes.

The genes are TRBV10-1 and TRBJ2-2; weak D call: TRBD2 (5 bases). The germline V gene encodes CDR1 WNHNN and CDR2 SYGVQD (reference sequence). V was trimmed by 6 bases and J by 4 bases, leaving 9 bases between them. This CDR3 comprises 13 residues. The CDR3 loop reads CASSSEGTGELFF. The CDR3 nucleotides are TGCGCCAGCAGCAGCGAGGGCACCGGGGAGCTGTTTTTT.

The chain couples TRBV19 to TRBJ1-5, with D unresolved. From germline, CDR1 is LNHDA and CDR2 SQIVND (reference sequence). There are 16 residues in the CDR3. The ends were cut back, 6 bases at V and 4 bases at J, with 19 bases in the middle. This CDR3 is CASSRMTGGENQPQHF. Here the CDR3 DNA reads TGTGCCAGTAGCAGGATGACGGGAGGTGAAAATCAGCCCCAGCATTTT.

The chain has TRBV19 and TRBJ1-1; TRBD1 is a possible D gene (6 bases). V was pared by 5 bases and J by 1 base, with 17 bases between. This CDR3 has 16 residues. Germline V gives CDR1 LNHDA, CDR2 SQIVND (reference sequence). CDR3 sequence: CASSADRDTENTEAFF. DNA of the CDR3: TGTGCCAGTAGTGCAGACCGGGACACCGAGAACACTGAAGCTTTCTTT.

There are a few counts of this clone. The chain links TRBV7-9 to TRBJ2-1, with D tentatively TRBD2 (7 bases). Germline V gene lookup returns CDR1 SEHNR and CDR2 FQNEAQ (reference sequence). The V end was cut by 5 bases, the J end by 7 bases, with 15 bases between. The CDR3 totals 14 residues. The CDR3 here is CASSAVGGGNEQFF. The CDR3 region has the DNA TGTGCCAGCAGCGCCGTAGGGGGGGGGAATGAGCAGTTCTTC.

The chain is built from TRBV6-6 and TRBJ1-4; 7 bases agree with TRBD1. Germline V lookup: CDR1 MNHNY, CDR2 SVGAGI (reference sequence). This CDR3 comprises 15 residues. Trimming removed 0 bases from V and 8 bases from J; junction bases left unmatched: 6. CDR3: CASSYSRDRAEKLFF. CDR3 nucleotide sequence: TGTGCCAGCAGTTACTCAAGGGACAGAGCAGAAAAACTGTTTTTT.

This clone has only one observation. This chain connects TRBV6-5 to TRBJ2-5, with 9 positions matching TRBD1. V shed 6 bases, J shed 9 bases, and the junction held 11 bases outside the gene matches. This CDR3 has 14 residues. Germline V gives CDR1 MNHEY, CDR2 SVGAGI. The CDR3 region is CASRETGGKGAQYF. DNA of the CDR3: TGTGCCAGCAGGGAGACAGGGGGTAAAGGGGCCCAGTACTTC.

This clone came up a few times. This rearrangement joins TRBV7-9 to TRBJ2-7; D unclear. V was shortened by 1 base and J by 0 bases, with 7 bases between the two germline ends. The germline CDR1 and CDR2 sequences are SEHNR and FQNEAQ (reference sequence). The CDR3 sequence is 14 residues long. In DNA form, the CDR3 reads TGTGCCAGCAGCTTAGGGTACAACTCCTACGAGCAGTACTTC. It specifies CASSLGYNSYEQYF.

This clone occurred a few times. The V and J genes are TRBV19 and TRBJ2-7, with 7 bases lining up with TRBD1. J lost 3 bases, V lost 3 bases, and 11 bases had no gene match. The CDR3 loop spans 16 amino acids. Germline-derived CDR1 and CDR2 are LNHDA and SQIVND (reference sequence). CDR3 nucleotide sequence: TGTGCCAGTAGTATTAGGGGGACAGCCCTCGGCTACGAGCAGTACTTC. Translating it yields CASSIRGTALGYEQYF.

This sequence joins TRBV29-1 and TRBJ2-7; 7 bases align to TRBD2. V lost 0 bases and J lost 2; bases outside the gene matches: 7. Germline CDR1 and CDR2: SQVTM and ANQGSEA. The CDR3 sequence is 15 residues long. CDR3 in DNA: TGCAGCGTTGAAGACATGGGGGACTATACCTACGAGCAGTACTTC. Amino acid sequence: CSVEDMGDYTYEQYF.

This chain links TRBV6-1 with TRBJ1-2; 7 bases align to TRBD1. CDR3 size: 14 residues. V gave up 6 bases and J gave up 3 bases; unmatched junction bases: 7. Germline CDR1 reads MNHNS; CDR2 reads SASEGT. The CDR3 protein is CASREGAVDYGYTF. The CDR3 nucleotides read TGTGCCAGCAGGGAGGGGGCCGTGGACTATGGCTACACCTTC.

V and J are TRBV2 and TRBJ2-2; 9 nucleotides align to TRBD2. The J segment lost 4 bases and the V segment lost 5 bases, leaving 8 bases of the junction unmatched. Germline values: CDR1 SNHLY, CDR2 FYNNEI. This CDR3 has 16 residues. The DNA of the CDR3 is TGTGCCAGCAGTCCCCGGGCACTAGCGGGCACCGGGGAGCTGTTTTTT. This translates into CASSPRALAGTGELFF.

The sample holds a few counts of this clone. The gene calls are TRBV25-1 and TRBJ2-1; D may be TRBD2 (6 bases). Per germline, CDR1 MGHDK and CDR2 SYGVNS. The CDR3 contains 18 residues. V lost 0 bases, J lost 1 base, and 16 bases lay in between. The CDR3 spells CASSEYILGGGSYNEQFF. In DNA, the CDR3 is TGTGCCAGCAGTGAATATATTCTGGGGGGAGGATCCTACAATGAGCAGTTCTTC.

The CDR3 coding sequence is TGTGCCAGCAGTGACAACTACGAGCAGTACTTC. This translates into CASSDNYEQYF. This sequence joins TRBV2 and TRBJ2-7, with D hard to call. V was cut by 3 bases and J by 3 bases, with 3 bases left in between. The CDR3 length is 11 residues. Per germline, CDR1 SNHLY and CDR2 FYNNEI.

The rearrangement uses TRBV6-1 and TRBJ1-5; 7 bases are shared with TRBD1. J lost 2 bases, V lost 6 bases, and 7 bases had no gene match. Germline CDR1 reads MNHNS; CDR2 reads SASEGT. The CDR3 contains 15 residues. CDR3 DNA sequence: TGTGCCAGCAGGGGACAGTTTACGGGCAATCAGCCCCAGCATTTT. Residues: CASRGQFTGNQPQHF.

V usage is TRBV7-9 and J usage is TRBJ1-2, with D perhaps matching TRBD1 (5 bases). This CDR3 has 13 residues. Germline CDR1 SEHNR, CDR2 FQNEAQ (reference sequence). Trimming pared 5 bases from V and 6 bases from J, leaving 13 bases between. The CDR3 loop is CASSPRPGDGYTF. The CDR3 nucleotides read TGTGCCAGCAGCCCCCGCCCGGGGGATGGCTACACCTTC.

This clone was recorded a few times. The V call is TRBV29-1, the J call TRBJ2-5, with unresolved D. CDR1 is SQVTM, CDR2 ANQGSEA, per germline. Trimming stripped 4 bases from V and 3 bases from J, with 9 bases between. The CDR3 consists of 12 residues. CDR3 loop: CSVVGREETQYF. DNA of the CDR3: TGCAGCGTTGTGGGTCGGGAAGAGACCCAGTACTTC. Combining the CDR3 with reference TRBV29-1 and TRBJ2-5 gives the whole variable domain SAVISQKPSRDICQRGTSLTIQCQVDSQVTMMFWYRQQPGQSLTLIATANQGSEATYESGFVIDKFPISRPNLTFSTLTVSNMSPEDSSIYLCSVVGREETQYFGPGTRLLVL.

In this sample, this clone turned up once. The V gene is TRBV5-4, the J gene TRBJ2-1; tentative D call: TRBD2 (5 bases). V dropped 4 bases and J dropped 7 bases, with 12 bases sitting between them. The CDR3 loop spans 13 amino acids. CDR1 is SGHNT, CDR2 YYREEE, per germline (reference sequence). In DNA form, the CDR3 reads TGTGCCAGCAGCCCTACTAGTCGGAATGAGCAGTTCTTC. Its translation: CASSPTSRNEQFF.

This rearrangement joins TRBV6-1 to TRBJ2-7, with a possible D match to TRBD2 (6 bases). In germline, CDR1 is MNHNS, CDR2 SASEGT. V lost 5 bases to trimming and J lost 3 bases, with 17 bases between them. This CDR3 contains 15 residues. CDR3 DNA: TGTGCCAGCAGTTCTACCCCGGGAGCCAGCTACGAGCAGTACTTC. Residues: CASSSTPGASYEQYF.

The V call is TRBV4-2, the J call TRBJ2-1; the match to TRBD2 covers 8 bases. The CDR3 consists of 15 residues. J gave up 4 bases and V 1 base, and 3 bases lay outside the gene matches. The V gene's germline CDR1 is LGHNA and CDR2 YNFKEQ. CDR3 residues: CASSQATSVYNEQFF. The CDR3 region has the DNA TGTGCCAGCAGCCAAGCGACTAGCGTATACAATGAGCAGTTCTTC.